These T cell receptor beta chains were read from a single sample in a study of regulatory T cells in long-lasting Graves disease. TCRdb re-called the multiplex PCR reads through MiXCR, storing one row per CDR3 protein. The table records 400,000 to 500,000 distinct CDR3 sequences, 21% of them present only once. The material was peripheral blood mononuclear cells (PBMCs), obtained when the disease was refractory, from a patient treated with antithyroid drugs. The origin of the receptors is a female donor with Graves disease. The CDR3 runs from the conserved cysteine through the conserved F or W. D genes are given only for firm matches. Size is omitted from some rows. Given values are once, few, many or a class for expanded clones.

cdr3_aa	cdr3_nt	clone_size	d_call	v_call	j_call
CASWGDRAYNEQFF	TGTGCCAGCTGGGGGGACAGGGCTTACAATGAGCAGTTCTTC	NA	TRBD1	TRBV2	TRBJ2-1
CASTLTEGLQETQYF	TGTGCCAGCACCTTGACGGAAGGACTACAAGAGACCCAGTACTTC	many	NA	TRBV28	TRBJ2-5
CASGGARKPSGANVLTF	TGTGCCAGTGGTGGTGCCAGGAAGCCCTCTGGGGCCAACGTCCTGACTTTC	NA	NA	TRBV19	TRBJ2-6
CAITGGRRDTDTQYF	TGTGCCATCACGGGCGGGAGGAGGGACACAGATACGCAGTATTTT	NA	TRBD2	TRBV10-3	TRBJ2-3
CASSLAGFFQPQHF	TGTGCCAGCAGCCTAGCAGGGTTTTTTCAGCCCCAGCATTTT	many	NA	TRBV28	TRBJ1-5
CASSQDPSGRAHEQYF	TGTGCCAGCAGCCAAGATCCTAGCGGTAGAGCCCACGAGCAGTACTTC	many	TRBD2	TRBV3-1	TRBJ2-7
CATGPMAGVEAFF	TGTGCCACCGGGCCGATGGCAGGGGTGGAAGCTTTCTTT	NA	NA	TRBV24-1	TRBJ1-1
CASRPTGYTGELFF	TGTGCCAGCAGGCCGACAGGGTACACCGGGGAGCTGTTTTTT	many	TRBD1	TRBV2	TRBJ2-2
CASSLTQSTDTQYF	TGTGCCAGCAGCTTGACACAAAGCACAGATACGCAGTATTTT	NA	NA	TRBV11-2	TRBJ2-3
CASSEPRTGTTGEQYF	TGTGCCAGCAGTGAGCCCCGCACTGGGACTACGGGCGAGCAGTACTTC	few	TRBD2	TRBV25-1	TRBJ2-7
CASSPEGETSVNTGELFF	TGCGCCAGCAGCCCTGAAGGCGAAACTAGCGTTAACACCGGGGAGCTGTTTTTT	NA	TRBD2	TRBV5-1	TRBJ2-2
CASSPNPDRPVVSYEQYF	TGTGCCAGCAGCCCTAACCCGGACAGGCCCGTAGTATCCTACGAGCAGTACTTC	NA	TRBD1	TRBV9	TRBJ2-7
CARSGDRRGNYEQYF	TGTGCCAGGAGTGGAGACCGGAGAGGGAACTACGAGCAGTACTTC	NA	NA	TRBV30	TRBJ2-7
CSVADTNNQPQHF	TGCAGCGTTGCAGACACAAACAATCAGCCCCAGCATTTT	NA	NA	TRBV29-1	TRBJ1-5
CASSLDSGMYNEQFF	TGCGCCAGCAGCTTGGATAGCGGGATGTACAATGAGCAGTTCTTC	NA	TRBD2	TRBV5-1	TRBJ2-1
CASSRGTGTQETQYF	TGTGCCAGCAGTAGGGGGACAGGGACGCAAGAGACCCAGTACTTC	many	TRBD1	TRBV28	TRBJ2-5
CASSLAVTSYNEQFF	TGTGCCAGCAGCTTGGCGGTAACATCCTACAATGAGCAGTTCTTC	NA	NA	TRBV5-5	TRBJ2-1
CASTLGLAGAGETQYF	TGTGCCAGCACTTTGGGACTAGCGGGAGCAGGGGAGACCCAGTACTTC	many	TRBD2	TRBV28	TRBJ2-5
CSARTDRRTEAFF	TGCAGTGCTAGAACGGACAGGAGGACTGAAGCTTTCTTT	few	TRBD1	TRBV20-1	TRBJ1-1
CASNRGLESSPLHF	TGTGCCAGCAATCGGGGATTAGAAAGTTCACCCCTCCACTTT	many	NA	TRBV27	TRBJ1-6
CSAPRLGTQTNYSYTF	TGCAGTGCCCCTCGTCTGGGGACTCAAACTAACTATAGCTACACCTTC	once	NA	TRBV20-1	TRBJ1-2
CASSLENRLQGGYTF	TGTGCCAGCAGTTTGGAAAACCGCCTCCAGGGTGGCTACACCTTC	many	NA	TRBV28	TRBJ1-2
CASSVRGSSSYEQYF	TGTGCCAGCAGTGTCAGGGGGTCAAGCTCCTACGAGCAGTACTTC	few	TRBD1	TRBV5-5	TRBJ2-7
CASGGGTGVEKLFF	TGTGCCAGCGGGGGGGGGACAGGCGTTGAAAAACTGTTTTTT	few	TRBD1	TRBV25-1	TRBJ1-4
CASSLCGTRGDEQFF	TGTGCCAGCAGCTTGTGTGGGACTAGGGGCGATGAGCAGTTCTTC	NA	TRBD2	TRBV7-4	TRBJ2-1
CATGGTEDEQYF	TGTGCTACCGGGGGGACAGAGGACGAGCAGTACTTC	many	NA	TRBV28	TRBJ2-7
CASDFLCRGTYEQYF	TGTGCCAGCGATTTTTTATGCCGGGGCACCTACGAGCAGTACTTC	NA	NA	TRBV6-4	TRBJ2-7
CASGLAANPYEQYF	TGCGCCAGCGGACTAGCGGCAAACCCCTACGAGCAGTACTTC	NA	TRBD2	TRBV5-1	TRBJ2-7
CSVSRPKVYEQYF	TGCAGTGTCTCCAGGCCCAAGGTTTACGAGCAGTACTTC	few	NA	TRBV20-1	TRBJ2-7
CSARDRSNSPLHF	TGCAGTGCTAGGGACAGAAGTAATTCACCCCTCCACTTT	many	NA	TRBV20-1	TRBJ1-6
CSVSRGASNVLTF	TGCAGCGTTTCACGAGGGGCCTCCAACGTCCTGACTTTC	NA	NA	TRBV29-1	TRBJ2-6
CASSPPGAGANVLTF	TGTGCCAGCAGTCCCCCAGGGGCAGGGGCCAACGTCCTGACTTTC	many	NA	TRBV28	TRBJ2-6
CASRARIPPADTQYF	TGTGCCAGCAGGGCGCGGATTCCACCCGCAGATACGCAGTATTTT	NA	NA	TRBV6-1	TRBJ2-3
CASNRTGTSDTQYF	TGTGCCAGCAACCGGACAGGGACTTCAGATACGCAGTATTTT	NA	TRBD1	TRBV28	TRBJ2-3
CATSSEEEKTVSLWENTGAQGYTF	TGTGCCACCAGCAGTGAAGAGGAGAAAACAGTGAGCTTATGGGAAAACACAGGGGCGCAGGGCTACACCTTC	few	TRBD1	TRBV6-1	TRBJ1-2
CASSPDRGSSTNEKLFF	TGCGCCAGCAGCCCGGACAGGGGCTCCTCGACTAATGAAAAACTGTTTTTT	NA	TRBD1	TRBV4-1	TRBJ1-4
CASSATSPGELFF	TGTGCCAGCAGTGCGACTAGCCCCGGGGAGCTGTTTTTT	many	TRBD2	TRBV2	TRBJ2-2
CASSKIGPGGNQPQHF	TGTGCCAGCAGTAAAATCGGCCCCGGGGGGAACCAGCCCCAGCATTTT	NA	NA	TRBV6-2/TRBV6-3	TRBJ1-5
CASEGGSTRGTQYF	TGTGCCAGCGAAGGGGGATCGACCCGGGGGACCCAGTACTTC	many	NA	TRBV2	TRBJ2-5
CASSPGPERGYTF	TGCGCCAGCAGCCCGGGACCTGAACGAGGCTACACCTTC	NA	NA	TRBV5-1	TRBJ1-2
CASSLRSSGDNSPLHF	TGTGCCAGCAGTTTACGATCCAGCGGAGATAATTCACCCCTCCACTTT	many	NA	TRBV28	TRBJ1-6